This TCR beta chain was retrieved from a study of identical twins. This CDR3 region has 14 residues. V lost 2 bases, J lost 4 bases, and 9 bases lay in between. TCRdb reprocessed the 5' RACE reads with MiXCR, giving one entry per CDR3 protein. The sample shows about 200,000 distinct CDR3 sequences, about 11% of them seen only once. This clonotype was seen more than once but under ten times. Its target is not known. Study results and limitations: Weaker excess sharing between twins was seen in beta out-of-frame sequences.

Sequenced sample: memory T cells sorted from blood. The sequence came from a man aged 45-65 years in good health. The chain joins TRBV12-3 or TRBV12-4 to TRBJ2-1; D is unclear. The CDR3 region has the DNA TGTGCCAGCAGTTTAACCAGGTTGTACAATGAGCAGTTCTTC. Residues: CASSLTRLYNEQFF.